One and the same sample provided the 25 T cell receptor beta chains below, sequenced in a study of naive and memory T cell subsets. Four PCR rounds used nested alpha and beta constant region primers plus the SP2 primer. TCRdb analysed the 5' RACE reads with MiXCR anew, one entry per CDR3 protein. The data hold more than 50,000 distinct CDR3 sequences, with more than 7% observed a single time. A UMI-containing oligonucleotide was joined by 3' ligation to the TCR cDNA template. These receptors were collected from a male donor in good health.

The chain carries TRBV7-2 and TRBJ1-6, with D unresolved. This CDR3 has 12 amino acids. The V gene lost 1 base and the J gene lost 10 bases, with 5 bases spanning the gap. Per the germline V gene, CDR1 is SGHTA and CDR2 is FQGNSA. The DNA for the CDR3 is TGTGCCAGCAGCTTAGTCGGGTCACCCCTCCACTTT. This encodes CASSLVGSPLHF.

In its sample, this clonotype was seen a few times. The chain joins TRBV27 to TRBJ2-6; no firm D call. Trimming removed 8 bases from V and 0 bases from J, with 5 bases in between. Germline V gene sequence: CDR1 MNHEY, CDR2 SMNVEV (reference sequence). The CDR3 sequence is 13 residues long. In DNA, the CDR3 is TGTGCCAGCGGTTACTCTGGGGCCAACGTCCTGACTTTC. It encodes CASGYSGANVLTF.

This clonotype has just a few counts. The rearrangement joins TRBV3-1 to TRBJ2-3, with TRBD2 identical over 9 bases. CDR1 and CDR2 (germline): LGHDT, YNNKEL (reference sequence). V trimming: 3 bases; J trimming: 2 bases; junction bases outside the gene matches: 9. The CDR3 spans 17 residues. The CDR3: CASSQFWRGGTTDTQYF. As DNA, the CDR3 is TGTGCCAGCAGCCAGTTTTGGCGGGGGGGAACCACAGATACGCAGTATTTT.

This rearrangement joins TRBV12-3 or TRBV12-4 to TRBJ1-1, with D possibly being TRBD1 (5 bases). V shed 2 bases and J shed 1 base, with 8 bases lying between them. The CDR3 consists of 14 residues. The CDR3 spells CASSLKGPNTEAFF. Written as DNA, the CDR3 is TGTGCCAGCAGTTTAAAGGGGCCGAACACTGAAGCTTTCTTT.

This chain links TRBV5-6 with TRBJ2-1; D tentatively fits TRBD1 or TRBD2 (5 bases each). The germline V and J ends were trimmed by 5 bases and 4 bases, with 10 bases remaining between them. Germline CDR1 reads SGHDT; CDR2 reads YYEEEE. The CDR3 has 13 residues. Written as DNA, the CDR3 is TGTGCCAGCAGTCGAGGGGCTTACAATGAGCAGTTCTTC. Its translation: CASSRGAYNEQFF.

This clonotype was seen only a few times. The genes are TRBV7-2 and TRBJ2-7, with D perhaps matching TRBD1 (5 bases). V was pared by 5 bases and J by 3 bases, with 8 bases between. This CDR3 has 12 residues. Germline values: CDR1 SGHTA, CDR2 FQGNSA. The CDR3 DNA follows: TGTGCCAGCAGCGGCCAGGGCTACGAGCAGTACTTC. It yields the protein CASSGQGYEQYF.

This clonotype has a handful of counts. The chain links TRBV7-6 to TRBJ2-3, with TRBD1 matching over 9 bases. This CDR3 is built from 15 residues. Germline CDR1 SGHVS, CDR2 FNYEAQ. With 5 bases clipped from V and 2 bases from J, the junction kept 5 bases outside the gene matches. The CDR3 loop reads CASSVGTGTTDTQYF. For the CDR3, the DNA is TGTGCCAGCAGCGTCGGGACAGGGACCACAGATACGCAGTATTTT.

This clonotype showed up many times. V gene TRBV7-2 combines with J gene TRBJ2-5, with a weak D call TRBD2 (7 bases). There are 16 residues in the CDR3. Germline CDR1 SGHTA, CDR2 FQGNSA. The V and J ends lost 1 base and 6 bases respectively, with 18 bases between them. CDR3 nucleotides: TGTGCCAGCAGCTTAGGGGCCGCGGGGGCAGGTCAGACCCAGTACTTC. This encodes CASSLGAAGAGQTQYF.

In this sample, this clonotype turned up a few times. The genes are TRBV18 and TRBJ2-5, with D unclear. The germline CDR1 and CDR2 sequences are KGHSH and LQKENI. Trimming took 6 bases from V and 2 from J, leaving 16 bases between them. The CDR3 is 15 amino acids. The CDR3 reads CASSPRLTTQETQYF. As DNA, the CDR3 is TGTGCCAGCTCCCCCCGACTCACAACGCAAGAGACCCAGTACTTC. Together with reference TRBV18 and TRBJ2-5, the CDR3 gives the full variable domain: NAGVMQNPRHLVRRRGQEARLRCSPMKGHSHVYWYRQLPEEGLKFMVYLQKENIIDESGMPKERFSAEFPKEGPSILRIQQVVRGDSAAYFCASSPRLTTQETQYFGPGTRLLVL.

This clonotype was seen many times. The chain carries TRBV7-8 and TRBJ2-3; TRBD2 matches at 12 bases. V gave up 4 bases and J gave up 3 bases; unmatched junction bases: 2. CDR3 length equals 15 residues. Looked up from germline, CDR1 is SGHVS and CDR2 is FQNEAQ. CDR3: CASSSGLAGTDTQYF. CDR3 bases: TGTGCCAGCAGCTCCGGACTAGCGGGAACAGATACGCAGTATTTT.

The table lists this clonotype with many counts. Given a much more abundant clone one base away, this may be a read error. The chain has TRBV29-1 and TRBJ1-1; 7 positions agree with TRBD1. With 6 bases clipped from V and 1 base from J, the junction kept 8 bases outside the gene matches. Germline V gene sequence: CDR1 SQVTM, CDR2 ANQGSEA. This CDR3 spans 14 amino acids. CDR3 sequence: CSVPLGQPNTEAFF. The CDR3, as DNA: TGCAGCGTCCCCCTGGGACAGCCGAACACTGAAGCTTTCTTT.

Many counts were recorded for this clonotype. The CDR3 spells CSGSSGGYEQYF. CDR3 sequence (DNA): TGCAGCGGATCTAGCGGGGGCTACGAGCAGTACTTC. This chain connects TRBV29-1 to TRBJ2-7; 10 bases match TRBD2. This CDR3 comprises 12 residues. V lost 7 bases, J lost 3 bases, and 3 bases stayed unmatched. The germline V gene encodes CDR1 SQVTM and CDR2 ANQGSEA.

There are many counts of this clonotype. An end of the junction differs from the germline gene, which may be a read error. This chain joins TRBV29-1 and TRBJ1-1; unclear D gene. From germline, CDR1 is SQVTM and CDR2 ANQGSEA. The CDR3 sequence is 12 residues long. The CDR3 reads CSVQEWGTEAFF. For the CDR3, the DNA is TGCAGCGTTCAAGAGTGGGGCACTGAAGCTTTCTTT.

The table lists this clonotype with a few counts. This chain joins TRBV12-3 or TRBV12-4 and TRBJ1-2; TRBD1 aligns across 7 bases. CDR3 size: 14 residues. V was clipped by 6 bases and J by 0 bases; unmatched bases: 4. The CDR3 sequence: CASRPGTANYGYTF. CDR3 coding DNA: TGTGCCAGCAGGCCCGGGACAGCTAACTATGGCTACACCTTC.

The chain uses TRBV5-5 and TRBJ1-1; D possibly corresponds to TRBD1 (5 bases). The length of the CDR3 is 13 residues. From germline, CDR1 is SGHKS and CDR2 YYEKEE (reference sequence). Trimming took off 7 bases at V and 4 bases at J, with 14 bases between the two ends. CDR3 protein: CASAGAGSTEAFF. CDR3 sequence (DNA): TGTGCCAGCGCCGGGGCCGGGTCCACTGAAGCTTTCTTT.

Ten or more counts support this clonotype. The chain uses TRBV9 and TRBJ2-7; D possibly corresponds to TRBD2 (5 bases). This CDR3 is 15 amino acids long. V lost 4 bases, J lost 3 bases, and 17 bases lay in between. Germline-derived CDR1 and CDR2 are SGDLS and YYNGEE. CDR3 in amino acids: CASSPSGSGNYEQYF. CDR3 nucleotide sequence: TGTGCCAGCAGCCCCAGCGGTTCGGGGAACTACGAGCAGTACTTC.

The rearrangement uses TRBV6-5 and TRBJ2-5; TRBD2 aligns across 7 bases. This CDR3 spans 14 amino acids. Germline V gene data show CDR1 as MNHEY and CDR2 as SVGAGI. V was pared by 6 bases and J by 5 bases, with 9 bases of the junction left unmatched. CDR3 nucleotide sequence: TGTGCCAGCAGCCGCCGGGACTATCGGGAGACCCAGTACTTC. The encoded protein is CASSRRDYRETQYF.

This clonotype was seen only a few times. This sequence joins TRBV27 and TRBJ2-1; D remains ambiguous. The germline V gene encodes CDR1 MNHEY and CDR2 SMNVEV (reference sequence). V lost 2 bases and J 10 bases, leaving 15 bases between the germline ends. The CDR3 loop spans 14 amino acids. This CDR3 is CASSLGPLASEQFF. The CDR3 DNA is TGTGCCAGCAGTTTAGGCCCGTTGGCTTCCGAGCAGTTCTTC.

Only a few counts were recorded for this clonotype. The genes are TRBV12-3 or TRBV12-4 and TRBJ2-7; TRBD1 might be the D (8 bases). The length of the CDR3 is 15 residues. Between the trimmed V and J ends, which lost 4 bases and 3 bases, there was a span of 16 bases. The CDR3 sequence: CASSSTGGGLYEQYF. CDR3 nucleotides: TGTGCCAGCAGTTCTACAGGGGGGGGTCTCTACGAGCAGTACTTC.

CDR3 region: CASRTGTGGYEQYF. The CDR3 nucleotides are TGTGCCAGCAGAACCGGGACAGGGGGATACGAGCAGTACTTC. This chain uses TRBV27 with TRBJ2-7; 11 positions agree with TRBD1. The ends lost 6 bases at V and 4 bases at J; junction bases unmatched: 5. This CDR3 is 14 amino acids long. From germline, CDR1 is MNHEY and CDR2 SMNVEV (reference sequence).

A few counts support this clonotype. The chain joins TRBV29-1 to TRBJ2-3, with a weak D call TRBD1 (6 bases). V was pared by 4 bases and J by 3 bases, with 8 bases between. The CDR3 totals 12 residues. CDR1 is SQVTM, CDR2 ANQGSEA, per germline. The CDR3 sequence is CSVVGGTDTQYF. CDR3 in DNA: TGCAGCGTTGTAGGGGGAACAGATACGCAGTATTTT.

At least ten counts were recorded for this clonotype. The chain joins TRBV28 to TRBJ2-7; 10 bases match TRBD1. CDR1 and CDR2 from the germline V gene are MDHEN and SYDVKM. After removal of 6 bases from V and 2 bases from J, the junction contained 10 bases not matched to a gene. There are 16 residues in the CDR3. The CDR3 region has the DNA TGTGCCAGCAGCTCAGTCCGGGACAGGGGAGCCTACGAGCAGTACTTC. This sequence encodes CASSSVRDRGAYEQYF.

The CDR3 protein is CASSRNAGETQYF. DNA of the CDR3: TGTGCCAGCAGCCGGAACGCCGGGGAGACCCAGTACTTC. The J gene is TRBJ2-5, the V gene TRBV6-2 or TRBV6-3; D is unclear. CDR3 size: 13 residues. Trimming cost V 6 bases and J 5 bases, with 13 bases left between them. CDR1 and CDR2 from the germline V gene are MNHEY and SVGEGT.

With regard to this clonotype: With a much larger clone just one base away, this may be a read error. The chain has TRBV5-5 and TRBJ1-2, with 9 bases matching TRBD1. The CDR3 is 14 residues long. Per the germline V gene, CDR1 is SGHKS and CDR2 is YYEKEE (reference sequence). CDR3 protein: CDSSPGQGGYGYTF. The CDR3 DNA reads TGTGACAGCAGCCCGGGACAGGGCGGCTATGGCTACACCTTC.

The gene calls are TRBV29-1 and TRBJ2-3; TRBD2 aligns across 12 bases. Germline V gene lookup returns CDR1 SQVTM and CDR2 ANQGSEA. This CDR3 comprises 14 residues. With 6 bases clipped from V and 6 bases from J, the junction kept 7 bases outside the gene matches. DNA of the CDR3: TGCAGCGTCACGACTAGCGGGGGCCCCGATACGCAGTATTTT. This translates into CSVTTSGGPDTQYF.